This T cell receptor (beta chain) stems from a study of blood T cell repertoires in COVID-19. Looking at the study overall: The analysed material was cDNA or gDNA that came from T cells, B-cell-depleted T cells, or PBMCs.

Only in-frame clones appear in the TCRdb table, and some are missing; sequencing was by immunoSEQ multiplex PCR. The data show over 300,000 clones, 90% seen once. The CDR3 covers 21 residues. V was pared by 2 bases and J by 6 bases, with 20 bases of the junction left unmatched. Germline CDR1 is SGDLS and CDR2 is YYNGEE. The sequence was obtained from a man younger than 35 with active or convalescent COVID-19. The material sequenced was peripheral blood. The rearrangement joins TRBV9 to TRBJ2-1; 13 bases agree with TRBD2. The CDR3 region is CASSVRGKVPTSGGRSNEQFF. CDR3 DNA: TGTGCCAGCAGCGTGCGGGGAAAAGTTCCGACTAGCGGGGGGCGCAGCAATGAGCAGTTCTTC. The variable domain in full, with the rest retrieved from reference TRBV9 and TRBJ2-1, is DSGVTQTPKHLITATGQRVTLRCSPRSGDLSVYWYQQSLDQGLQFLIQYYNGEERAKGNILERFSAQQFPDLHSELNLSSLELGDSALYFCASSVRGKVPTSGGRSNEQFFGPGTRLTVL.